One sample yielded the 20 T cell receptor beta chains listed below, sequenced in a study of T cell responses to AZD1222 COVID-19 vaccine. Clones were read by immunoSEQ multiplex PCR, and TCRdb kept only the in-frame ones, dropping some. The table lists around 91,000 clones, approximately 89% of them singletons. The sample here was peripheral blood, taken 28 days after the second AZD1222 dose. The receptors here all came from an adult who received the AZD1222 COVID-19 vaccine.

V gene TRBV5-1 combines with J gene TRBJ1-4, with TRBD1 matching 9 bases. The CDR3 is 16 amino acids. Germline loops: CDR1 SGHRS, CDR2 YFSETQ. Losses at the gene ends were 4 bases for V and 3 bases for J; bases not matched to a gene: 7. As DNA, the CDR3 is TGCGCCAGCAGCCGGACAGGGGCGGCGGCTAATGAAAAACTGTTTTTT. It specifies CASSRTGAAANEKLFF.

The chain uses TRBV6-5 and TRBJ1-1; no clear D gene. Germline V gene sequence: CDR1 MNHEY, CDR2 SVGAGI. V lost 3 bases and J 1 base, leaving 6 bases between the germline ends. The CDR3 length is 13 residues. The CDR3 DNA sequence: TGTGCCAGCAGTTATAATGGGAACACTGAAGCTTTCTTT. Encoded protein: CASSYNGNTEAFF.

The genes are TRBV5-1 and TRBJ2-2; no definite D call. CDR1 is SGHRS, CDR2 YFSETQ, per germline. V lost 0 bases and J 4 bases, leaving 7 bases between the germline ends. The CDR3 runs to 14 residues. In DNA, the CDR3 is TGCGCCAGCAGCTTGGAATCCTCCACCGGGGAGCTGTTTTTT. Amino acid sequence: CASSLESSTGELFF.

CDR3 DNA: TGCGCCAGCAGCTTGGAAAAAACAGGGCTCAGTGAAGCTTTCTTT. Translation gives CASSLEKTGLSEAFF. This chain uses TRBV5-1 with TRBJ1-1; tentatively, D is TRBD1 (6 bases). The CDR3 covers 15 residues. Germline-derived CDR1 and CDR2 are SGHRS and YFSETQ. Trimming left V 0 bases short and J 7 bases short, with 16 bases between.

The CDR3 reads CASSSGVLTYEQYF. The CDR3 coding sequence is TGTGCCAGCAGCTCAGGGGTCCTTACCTACGAGCAGTACTTC. This chain connects TRBV5-5 to TRBJ2-7; TRBD1 might be the D (6 bases). This CDR3 comprises 14 residues. Between the trimmed V and J ends, which lost 3 bases and 2 bases, there was a span of 12 bases. In germline, CDR1 is SGHKS, CDR2 YYEKEE (reference sequence).

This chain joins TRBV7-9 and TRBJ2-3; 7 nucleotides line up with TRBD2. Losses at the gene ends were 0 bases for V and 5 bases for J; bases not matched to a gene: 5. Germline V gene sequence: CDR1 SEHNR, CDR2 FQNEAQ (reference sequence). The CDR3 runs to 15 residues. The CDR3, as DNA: TGTGCCAGCAGCTTAGCAGGCGGGAGAGAAGATACGCAGTATTTT. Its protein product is CASSLAGGREDTQYF.

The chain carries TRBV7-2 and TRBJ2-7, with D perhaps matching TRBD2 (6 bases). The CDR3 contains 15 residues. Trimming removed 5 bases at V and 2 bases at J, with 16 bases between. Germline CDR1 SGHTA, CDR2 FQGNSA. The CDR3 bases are TGTGCCAGCAGCCCCTTGGCGGGAAGAGCCTACGAGCAGTACTTC. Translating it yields CASSPLAGRAYEQYF.

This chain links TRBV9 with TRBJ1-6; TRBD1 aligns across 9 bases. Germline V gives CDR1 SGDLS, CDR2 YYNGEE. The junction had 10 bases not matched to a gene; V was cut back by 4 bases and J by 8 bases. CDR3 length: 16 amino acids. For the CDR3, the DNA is TGTGCCAGCAGCCCAAATCGGGGACAGGGCTATTCACCCCTCCACTTT. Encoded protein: CASSPNRGQGYSPLHF.

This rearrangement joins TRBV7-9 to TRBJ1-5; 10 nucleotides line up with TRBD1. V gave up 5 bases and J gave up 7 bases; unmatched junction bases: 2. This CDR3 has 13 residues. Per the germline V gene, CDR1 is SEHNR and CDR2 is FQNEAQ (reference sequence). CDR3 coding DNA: TGTGCCAGCAGCGGGACAGGGGACCAGCCCCAGCATTTT. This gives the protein CASSGTGDQPQHF.

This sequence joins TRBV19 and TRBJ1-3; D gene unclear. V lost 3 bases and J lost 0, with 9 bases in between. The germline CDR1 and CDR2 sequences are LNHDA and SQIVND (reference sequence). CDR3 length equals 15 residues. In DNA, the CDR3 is TGTGCCAGTAGTATCCTGGCTAGCTCTGGAAACACCATATATTTT. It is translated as CASSILASSGNTIYF.

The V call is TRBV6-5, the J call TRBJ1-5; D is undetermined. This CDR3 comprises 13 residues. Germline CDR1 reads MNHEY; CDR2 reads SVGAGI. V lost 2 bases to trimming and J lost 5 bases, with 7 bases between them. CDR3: CASSYIRDQPQHF. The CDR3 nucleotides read TGTGCCAGCAGTTACATAAGGGATCAGCCCCAGCATTTT.

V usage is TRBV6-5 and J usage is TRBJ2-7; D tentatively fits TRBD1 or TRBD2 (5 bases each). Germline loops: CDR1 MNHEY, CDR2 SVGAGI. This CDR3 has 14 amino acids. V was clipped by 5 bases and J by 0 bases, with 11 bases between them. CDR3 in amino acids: CASSRGRSSYEQYF. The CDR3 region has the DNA TGTGCCAGCAGTCGGGGACGGAGCTCCTACGAGCAGTACTTC.

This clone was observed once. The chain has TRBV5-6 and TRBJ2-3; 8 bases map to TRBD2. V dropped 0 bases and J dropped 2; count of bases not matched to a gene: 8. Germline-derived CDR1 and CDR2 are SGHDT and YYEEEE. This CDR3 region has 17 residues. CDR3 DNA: TGTGCCAGCAGCTTGGCCGGTTCTAGCGGGCACACAGATACGCAGTATTTT. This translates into CASSLAGSSGHTDTQYF. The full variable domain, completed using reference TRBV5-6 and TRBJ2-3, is DAGVTQSPTHLIKTRGQQVTLRCSPKSGHDTVSWYQQALGQGPQFIFQYYEEEERQRGNFPDRFSGHQFPNYSSELNVNALLLGDSALYLCASSLAGSSGHTDTQYFGPGTRLTVL.

CDR3 residues: CASLPDTSYNSPLHF. The CDR3 coding sequence is TGCGCCAGCTTGCCCGACACTTCCTATAATTCACCCCTCCACTTT. The rearrangement joins TRBV4-1 to TRBJ1-6; no clear D. Between the trimmed V and J ends, which lost 8 bases and 1 base, there was a span of 12 bases. This CDR3 contains 15 residues. Germline V gene data show CDR1 as MGHRA and CDR2 as YSYEKL.

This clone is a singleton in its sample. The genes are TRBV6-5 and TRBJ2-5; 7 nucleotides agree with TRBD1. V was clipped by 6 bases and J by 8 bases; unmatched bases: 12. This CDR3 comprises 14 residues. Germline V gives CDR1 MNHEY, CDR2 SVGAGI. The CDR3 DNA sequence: TGTGCCAGCAGAGCTACAGGGGCCGCCTTCACCCAGTACTTC. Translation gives CASRATGAAFTQYF.

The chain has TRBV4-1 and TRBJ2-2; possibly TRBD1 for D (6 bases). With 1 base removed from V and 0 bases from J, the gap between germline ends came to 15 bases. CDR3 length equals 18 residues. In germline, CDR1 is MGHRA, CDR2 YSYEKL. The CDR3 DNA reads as TGCGCCAGCAGCCAAGGCCCCCCGGACAGCACGAACACCGGGGAGCTGTTTTTT. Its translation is CASSQGPPDSTNTGELFF.

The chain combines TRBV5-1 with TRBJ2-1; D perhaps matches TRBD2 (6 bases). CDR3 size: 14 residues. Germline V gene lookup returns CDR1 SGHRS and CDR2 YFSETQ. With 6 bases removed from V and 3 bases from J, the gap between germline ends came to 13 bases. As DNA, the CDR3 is TGCGCCAGCAAGGCTGGGCGGGGCTACAATGAGCAGTTCTTC. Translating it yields CASKAGRGYNEQFF.

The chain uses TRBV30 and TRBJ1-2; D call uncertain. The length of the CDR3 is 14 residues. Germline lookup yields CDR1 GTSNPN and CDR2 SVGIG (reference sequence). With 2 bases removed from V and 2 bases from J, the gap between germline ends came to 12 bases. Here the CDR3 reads CAWSPVDKNYGYTF. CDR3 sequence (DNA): TGTGCCTGGAGTCCGGTAGACAAAAACTATGGCTACACCTTC. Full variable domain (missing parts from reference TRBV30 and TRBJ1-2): SQTIHQWPATLVQPVGSPLSLECTVEGTSNPNLYWYRQAAGRGLQLLFYSVGIGQISSEVPQNLSASRPQDRQFILSSKKLLLSDSGFYLCAWSPVDKNYGYTFGSGTRLTVV.

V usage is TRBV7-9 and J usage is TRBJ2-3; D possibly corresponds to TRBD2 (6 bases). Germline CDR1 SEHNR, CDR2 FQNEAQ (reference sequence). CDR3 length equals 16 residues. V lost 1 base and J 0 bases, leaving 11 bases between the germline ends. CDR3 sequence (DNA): TGTGCCAGCAGCTTAGACGGCGGGATAAGCACAGATACGCAGTATTTT. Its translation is CASSLDGGISTDTQYF.

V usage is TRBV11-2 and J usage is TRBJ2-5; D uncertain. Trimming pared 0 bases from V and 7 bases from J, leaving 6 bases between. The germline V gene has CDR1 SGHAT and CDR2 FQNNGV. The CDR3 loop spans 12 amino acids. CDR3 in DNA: TGTGCCAGCAGCTTAGATGACCGGACCCAGTACTTC. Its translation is CASSLDDRTQYF.